This TCR beta chain was documented in a study of shared T cell receptors in the human thymus. The CDR3 is 12 amino acids. Germline V gene data show CDR1 as MDHEN and CDR2 as SYDVKM. The germline V and J ends were trimmed by 6 bases and 4 bases, with 8 bases remaining between them. Clones were sequenced by immunoSEQ multiplex PCR, and TCRdb holds only the in-frame ones, with some missing. In the table there are hundreds of thousands of clones, roughly 90% of which are singletons. This sample was also put to use in a study of human thymus T cells. That work states: The thymus was resected at corrective cardiac surgery. Blood and thymic repertoires both appeared biased in V and J gene usage. Unrelated individuals had highly overlapping thymic repertoires, as reported in related research.

The sequencing input was thymocytes. The chain is built from TRBV28 and TRBJ2-3; unclear D gene. The receptor was derived from a boy younger than two with a congenital heart defect. The chain's CDR3 is CASSPPADTQYF. The DNA for the CDR3 is TGTGCCAGCAGCCCCCCTGCAGATACGCAGTATTTT.